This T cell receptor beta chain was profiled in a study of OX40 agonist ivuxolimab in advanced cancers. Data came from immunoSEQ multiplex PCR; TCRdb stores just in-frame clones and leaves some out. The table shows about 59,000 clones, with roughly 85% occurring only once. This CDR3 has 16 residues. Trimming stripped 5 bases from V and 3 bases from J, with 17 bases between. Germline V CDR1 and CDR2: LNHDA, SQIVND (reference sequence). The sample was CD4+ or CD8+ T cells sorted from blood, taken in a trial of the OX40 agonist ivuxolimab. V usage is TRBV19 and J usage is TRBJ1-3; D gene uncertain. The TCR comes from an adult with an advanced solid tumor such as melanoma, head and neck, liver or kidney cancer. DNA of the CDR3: TGTGCCAGTAGTCTAGGAGGCGAAGGCGGTGGAAACACCATATATTTT. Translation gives CASSLGGEGGGNTIYF. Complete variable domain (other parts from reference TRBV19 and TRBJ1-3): DGGITQSPKYLFRKEGQNVTLSCEQNLNHDAMYWYRQDPGQGLRLIYYSQIVNDFQKGDIAEGYSVSREKKESFPLTVTSAQKNPTAFYLCASSLGGEGGGNTIYFGEGSWLTVV.